This TCR beta chain comes out of a study of Ad26.COV2.S vaccination and SARS-CoV-2 variants. CDR1 MNHEY and CDR2 SMNVEV come from the germline V gene (reference sequence). The CDR3 has 14 amino acids. V was trimmed by 4 bases and J by 3 bases, leaving 12 bases between them. Treatment specified: some 20 received Ad26.COV2.S at low or high dose, single or two shots; several received placebo; per-sample allocation not given. The samples date from day 63 after the first vaccine or placebo injection. It was Wuhan-strain SARS-CoV-2 spike that the Ad26 vaccine vector expressed. Sequenced by immunoSEQ multiplex PCR; TCRdb stores in-frame clones only, minus some. Among hundreds of thousands of clones listed, roughly 90% were seen once. Regarding the study as a whole: Comparability of non-spike TCR breadth was observed across vaccine and placebo recipients.

Worth noting for this clone: No antigen is known for it.

The material sequenced was peripheral blood, taken in a trial of Ad26.COV2.S vaccine versus placebo. This sequence originates from a person aged 18-65 years who received the Ad26.COV2.S COVID-19 vaccine or a placebo. V usage is TRBV27 and J usage is TRBJ1-1; D gene unclear. CDR3 loop: CASSSDQWDTEAFF. Here the CDR3 DNA reads TGTGCCAGCAGTTCCGACCAATGGGACACTGAAGCTTTCTTT.